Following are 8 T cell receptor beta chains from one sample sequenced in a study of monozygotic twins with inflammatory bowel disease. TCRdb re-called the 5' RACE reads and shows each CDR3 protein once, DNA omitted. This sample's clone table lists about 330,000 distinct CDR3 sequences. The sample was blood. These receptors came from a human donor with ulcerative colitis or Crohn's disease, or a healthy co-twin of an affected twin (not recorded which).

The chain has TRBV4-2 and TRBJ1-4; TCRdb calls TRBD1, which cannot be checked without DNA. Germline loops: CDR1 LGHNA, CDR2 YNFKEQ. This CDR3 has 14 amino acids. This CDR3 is CASSQGQGNEKLFF.

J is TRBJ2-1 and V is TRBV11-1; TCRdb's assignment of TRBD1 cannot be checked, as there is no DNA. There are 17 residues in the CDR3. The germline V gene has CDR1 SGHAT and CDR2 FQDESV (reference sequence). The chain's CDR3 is CASSLTNRNRGFNEQFF.

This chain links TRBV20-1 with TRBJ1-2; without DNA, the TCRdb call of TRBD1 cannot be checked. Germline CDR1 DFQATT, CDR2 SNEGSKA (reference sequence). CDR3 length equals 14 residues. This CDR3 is CSASTPGGRYGYTF.

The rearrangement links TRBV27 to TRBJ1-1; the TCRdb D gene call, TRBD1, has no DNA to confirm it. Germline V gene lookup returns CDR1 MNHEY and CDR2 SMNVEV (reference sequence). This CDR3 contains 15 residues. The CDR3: CASSFSRQGTTEAFF.

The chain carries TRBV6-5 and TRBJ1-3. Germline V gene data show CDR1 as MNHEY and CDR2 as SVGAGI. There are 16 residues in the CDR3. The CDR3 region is CASSYSTKGSGNTIYF.

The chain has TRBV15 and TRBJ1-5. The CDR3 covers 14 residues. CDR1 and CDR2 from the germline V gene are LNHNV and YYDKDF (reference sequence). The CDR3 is CATSVLEVGQPQHF. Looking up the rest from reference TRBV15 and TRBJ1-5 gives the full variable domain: DAMVIQNPRYQVTQFGKPVTLSCSQTLNHNVMYWYQQKSSQAPKLLFHYYDKDFNNEADTPDNFQSRRPNTSFCFLDIRSPGLGDTAMYLCATSVLEVGQPQHFGDGTRLSIL.

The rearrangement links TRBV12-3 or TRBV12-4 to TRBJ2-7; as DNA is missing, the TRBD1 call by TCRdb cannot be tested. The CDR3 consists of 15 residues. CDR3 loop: CASSPDARGGYEQYF.

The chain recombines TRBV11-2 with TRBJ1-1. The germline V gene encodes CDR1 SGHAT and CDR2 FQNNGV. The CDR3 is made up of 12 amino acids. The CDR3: CASSSNPPEAFF.